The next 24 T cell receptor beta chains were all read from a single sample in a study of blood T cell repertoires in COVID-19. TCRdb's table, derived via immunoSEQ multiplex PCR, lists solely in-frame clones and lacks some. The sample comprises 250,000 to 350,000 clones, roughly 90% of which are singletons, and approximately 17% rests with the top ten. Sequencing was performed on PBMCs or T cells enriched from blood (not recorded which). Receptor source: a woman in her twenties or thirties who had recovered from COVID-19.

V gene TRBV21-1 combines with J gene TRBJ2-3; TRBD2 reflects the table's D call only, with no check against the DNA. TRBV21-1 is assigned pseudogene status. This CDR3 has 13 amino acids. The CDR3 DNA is TGTGCCAGCAGCGCTCCACTAGGGTATACGCAGTATTTT. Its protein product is CASSAPLGYTQYF.

CDR3 residues: CASSYFTVNTEAFF. CDR3 coding DNA: TGTGCCAGCAGTTACTTTACAGTTAACACTGAAGCTTTCTTT. The V and J genes are TRBV6-2 or TRBV6-3 and TRBJ1-1; D is uncertain. Trimming took off 1 base at V and 2 bases at J, with 8 bases between the two ends. This CDR3 is built from 14 residues. Germline V CDR1 and CDR2: MNHEY, SVGEGT.

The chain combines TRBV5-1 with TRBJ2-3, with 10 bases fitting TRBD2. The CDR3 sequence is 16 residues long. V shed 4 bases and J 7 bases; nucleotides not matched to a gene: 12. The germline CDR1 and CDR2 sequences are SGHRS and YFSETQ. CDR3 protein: CASSGSGLAVGNTQYF. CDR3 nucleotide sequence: TGCGCCAGCAGCGGAAGTGGACTAGCGGTTGGTAATACGCAGTATTTT.

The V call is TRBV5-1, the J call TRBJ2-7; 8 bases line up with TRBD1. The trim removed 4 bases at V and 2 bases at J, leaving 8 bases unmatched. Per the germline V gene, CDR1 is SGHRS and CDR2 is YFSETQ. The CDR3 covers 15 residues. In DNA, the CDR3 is TGCGCCAGCAGCCACGGGGACAGGATGCCCTACGAGCAGTACTTC. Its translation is CASSHGDRMPYEQYF.

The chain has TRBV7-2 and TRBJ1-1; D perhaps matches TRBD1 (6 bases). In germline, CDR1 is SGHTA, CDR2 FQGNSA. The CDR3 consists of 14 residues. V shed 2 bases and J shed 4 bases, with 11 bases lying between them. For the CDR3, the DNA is TGTGCCAGCAGCTTAACAGGGTTCGGCACTGAAGCTTTCTTT. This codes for CASSLTGFGTEAFF.

CDR3 sequence reads: CSARGSREQYF. CDR3 coding DNA: TGCAGTGCCCGCGGGAGTCGTGAGCAGTACTTC. The rearrangement uses TRBV20-1 and TRBJ2-7; 7 nucleotides agree with TRBD2. The junction had 6 bases not matched to a gene; V was cut back by 6 bases and J by 7 bases. CDR3 length equals 11 residues. Germline V CDR1 and CDR2: DFQATT, SNEGSKA (reference sequence).

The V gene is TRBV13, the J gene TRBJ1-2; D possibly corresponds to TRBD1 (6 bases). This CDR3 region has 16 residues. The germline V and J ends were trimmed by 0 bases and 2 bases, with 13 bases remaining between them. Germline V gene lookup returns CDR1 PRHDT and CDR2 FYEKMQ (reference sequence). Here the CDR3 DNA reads TGTGCCAGCAGCTTAGGGGCCGGGACAACGAACTATGGCTACACCTTC. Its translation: CASSLGAGTTNYGYTF.

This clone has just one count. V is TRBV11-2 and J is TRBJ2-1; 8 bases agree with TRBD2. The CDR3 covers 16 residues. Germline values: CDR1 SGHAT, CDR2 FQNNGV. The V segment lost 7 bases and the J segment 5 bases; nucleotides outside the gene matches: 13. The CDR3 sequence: CASTPAGAGQNNEQFF. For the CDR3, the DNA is TGTGCCAGCACCCCAGCGGGGGCTGGCCAGAACAATGAGCAGTTCTTC. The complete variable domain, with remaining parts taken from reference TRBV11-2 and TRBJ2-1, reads EAGVAQSPRYKIIEKRQSVAFWCNPISGHATLYWYQQILGQGPKLLIQFQNNGVVDDSQLPKDRFSAERLKGVDSTLKIQPAKLEDSAVYLCASTPAGAGQNNEQFFGPGTRLTVL.

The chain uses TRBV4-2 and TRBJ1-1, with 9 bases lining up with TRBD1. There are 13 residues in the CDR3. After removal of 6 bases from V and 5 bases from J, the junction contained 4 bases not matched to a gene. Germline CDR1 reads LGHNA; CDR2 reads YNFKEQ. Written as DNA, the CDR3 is TGTGCCAGCAGGCCGACAGGGGGGACTGAAGCTTTCTTT. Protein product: CASRPTGGTEAFF.

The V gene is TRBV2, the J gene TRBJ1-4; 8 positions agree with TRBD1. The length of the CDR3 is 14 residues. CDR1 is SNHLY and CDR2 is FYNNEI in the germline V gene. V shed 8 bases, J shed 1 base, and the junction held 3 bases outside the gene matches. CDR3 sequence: CASGTGGTNEKLFF. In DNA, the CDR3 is TGTGCCAGCGGAACAGGGGGAACTAATGAAAAACTGTTTTTT.

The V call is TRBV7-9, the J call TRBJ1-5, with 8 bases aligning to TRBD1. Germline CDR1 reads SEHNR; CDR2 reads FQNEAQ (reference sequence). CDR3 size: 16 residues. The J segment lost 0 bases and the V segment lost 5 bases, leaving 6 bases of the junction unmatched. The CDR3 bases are TGTGCCAGCAGCCTGGGACAGGAATATAGCAATCAGCCCCAGCATTTT. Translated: CASSLGQEYSNQPQHF.

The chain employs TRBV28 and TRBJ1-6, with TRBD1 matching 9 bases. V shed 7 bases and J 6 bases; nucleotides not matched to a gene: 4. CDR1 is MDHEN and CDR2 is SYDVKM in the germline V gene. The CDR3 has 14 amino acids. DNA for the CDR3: TGTGCCAGCACCACGGGACAGGGTAATTCACCCCTCCACTTT. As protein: CASTTGQGNSPLHF.

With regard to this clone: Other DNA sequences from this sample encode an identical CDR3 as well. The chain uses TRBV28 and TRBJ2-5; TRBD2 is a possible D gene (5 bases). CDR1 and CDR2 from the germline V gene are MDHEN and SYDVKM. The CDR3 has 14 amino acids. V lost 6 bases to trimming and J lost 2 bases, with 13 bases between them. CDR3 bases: TGTGCCAGCAGCCCAAGCGGACTGCAAGAGACCCAGTACTTC. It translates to CASSPSGLQETQYF. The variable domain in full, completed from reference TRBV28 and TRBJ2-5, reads DVKVTQSSRYLVKRTGEKVFLECVQDMDHENMFWYRQDPGLGLRLIYFSYDVKMKEKGDIPEGYSVSREKKERFSLILESASTNQTSMYLCASSPSGLQETQYFGPGTRLLVL.

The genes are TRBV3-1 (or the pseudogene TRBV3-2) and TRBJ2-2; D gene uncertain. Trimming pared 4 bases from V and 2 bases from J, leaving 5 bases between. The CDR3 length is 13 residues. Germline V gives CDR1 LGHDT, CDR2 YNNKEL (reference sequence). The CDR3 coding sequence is TGTGCCAGCAGCCTTACAAACACCGGGGAGCTGTTTTTT. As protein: CASSLTNTGELFF.

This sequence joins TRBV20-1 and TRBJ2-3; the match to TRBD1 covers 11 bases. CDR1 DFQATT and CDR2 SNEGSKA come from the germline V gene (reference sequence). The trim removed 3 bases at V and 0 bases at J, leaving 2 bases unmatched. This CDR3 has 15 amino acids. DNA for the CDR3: TGCAGTGCTAGTGGGACAGGGGGGAGCACAGATACGCAGTATTTT. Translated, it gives CSASGTGGSTDTQYF.

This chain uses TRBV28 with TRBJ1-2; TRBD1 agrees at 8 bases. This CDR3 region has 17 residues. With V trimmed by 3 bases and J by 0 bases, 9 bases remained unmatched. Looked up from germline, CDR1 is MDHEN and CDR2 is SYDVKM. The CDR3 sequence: CASSFSVGTGSNYGYTF. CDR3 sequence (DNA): TGTGCCAGCAGTTTTTCCGTGGGGACAGGTTCTAACTATGGCTACACCTTC.

CDR3 protein: CASSTDRIVTDTQYF. The CDR3 DNA sequence: TGTGCCAGCAGCACTGACAGGATAGTCACAGATACGCAGTATTTT. The rearrangement uses TRBV6-5 and TRBJ2-3; D possibly corresponds to TRBD1 (6 bases). Germline assignment: CDR1 MNHEY and CDR2 SVGAGI. Trimming removed 6 bases from V and 2 bases from J, with 15 bases in between. The CDR3 covers 15 residues.

The CDR3 here is CASSPPTDHYNEQFF. The CDR3 nucleotides are TGTGCCAGCTCACCACCGACAGACCACTACAATGAGCAGTTCTTC. The V gene is TRBV18, the J gene TRBJ2-1; weak D call: TRBD1 (5 bases). Per the germline V gene, CDR1 is KGHSH and CDR2 is LQKENI. V was clipped by 0 bases and J by 3 bases, with 9 bases between them. The CDR3 is made up of 15 amino acids. The full variable domain, rest sourced from reference TRBV18 and TRBJ2-1, is NAGVMQNPRHLVRRRGQEARLRCSPMKGHSHVYWYRQLPEEGLKFMVYLQKENIIDESGMPKERFSAEFPKEGPSILRIQQVVRGDSAAYFCASSPPTDHYNEQFFGPGTRLTVL.

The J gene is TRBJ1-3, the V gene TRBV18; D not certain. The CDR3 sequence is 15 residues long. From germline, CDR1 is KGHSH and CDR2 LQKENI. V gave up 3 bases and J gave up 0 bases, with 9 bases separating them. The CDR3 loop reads CASSPSRSSGNTIYF. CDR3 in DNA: TGTGCCAGCTCACCTTCTCGGAGCTCTGGAAACACCATATATTTT.

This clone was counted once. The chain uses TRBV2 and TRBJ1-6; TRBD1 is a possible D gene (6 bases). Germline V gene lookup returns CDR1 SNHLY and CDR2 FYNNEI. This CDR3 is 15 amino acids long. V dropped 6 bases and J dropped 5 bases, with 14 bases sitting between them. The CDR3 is CASRVGGGDNSPLHF. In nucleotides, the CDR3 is TGTGCCAGCAGGGTAGGGGGGGGAGATAATTCACCCCTCCACTTT.

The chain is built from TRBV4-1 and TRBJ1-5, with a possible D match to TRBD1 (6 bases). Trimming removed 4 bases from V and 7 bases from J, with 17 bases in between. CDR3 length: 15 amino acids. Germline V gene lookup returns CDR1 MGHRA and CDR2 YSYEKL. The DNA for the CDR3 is TGCGCCAGCAGCCTAAGCACAGGGTTTTCGCAGCCCCAGCATTTT. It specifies CASSLSTGFSQPQHF.

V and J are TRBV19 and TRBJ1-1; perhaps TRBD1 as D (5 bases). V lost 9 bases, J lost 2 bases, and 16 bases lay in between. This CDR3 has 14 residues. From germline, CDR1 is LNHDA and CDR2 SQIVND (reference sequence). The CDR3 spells CASHQGWPNTEAFF. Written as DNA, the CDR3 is TGTGCCAGCCATCAGGGTTGGCCAAACACTGAAGCTTTCTTT. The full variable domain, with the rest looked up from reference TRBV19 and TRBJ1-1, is DGGITQSPKYLFRKEGQNVTLSCEQNLNHDAMYWYRQDPGQGLRLIYYSQIVNDFQKGDIAEGYSVSREKKESFPLTVTSAQKNPTAFYLCASHQGWPNTEAFFGQGTRLTVV.

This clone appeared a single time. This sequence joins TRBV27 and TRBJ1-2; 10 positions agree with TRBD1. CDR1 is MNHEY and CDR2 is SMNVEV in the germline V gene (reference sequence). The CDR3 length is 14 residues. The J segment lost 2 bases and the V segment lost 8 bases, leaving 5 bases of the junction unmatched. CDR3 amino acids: CASGTGQGNYGYTF. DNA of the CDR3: TGTGCCAGCGGGACGGGACAGGGGAACTATGGCTACACCTTC.

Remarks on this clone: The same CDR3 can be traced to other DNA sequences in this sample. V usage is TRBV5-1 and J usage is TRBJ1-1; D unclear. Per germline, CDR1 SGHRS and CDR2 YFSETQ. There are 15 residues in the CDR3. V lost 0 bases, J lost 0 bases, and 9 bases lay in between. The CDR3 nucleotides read TGCGCCAGCAGCTTGGGGGCAGGCATGAACACTGAAGCTTTCTTT. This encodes CASSLGAGMNTEAFF.